This is a list of T cell receptor beta chains from one sample in a study of T cells in localized non-small cell lung cancer. Sequencing used immunoSEQ multiplex PCR; TCRdb keeps in-frame clones, though not all of them. The top ten clones hold about 5% of a sample with several thousand clones, around 16% of them seen once. Source: normal lung tissue next to the tumor, taken before any cancer treatment. These receptors came from a male donor aged 60 or over with stage II squamous cell lung carcinoma. Each CDR3 is given with its conserved first and last residue. A D gene is named only where the DNA matches it firmly. A row's size may be missing; if present it is once, few, many or a size class.

D,size,V,J,CDR3,DNA
-,-,TRBV9,TRBJ1-1,CASSVGEGRTEAFF,TGTGCCAGCAGCGTAGGGGAGGGACGGACTGAAGCTTTCTTT
TRBD1,-,TRBV5-1,TRBJ2-1,CASSIRDSPYNEQFF,TGCGCCAGCAGCATCCGGGACAGCCCCTACAATGAGCAGTTCTTC
-,few,TRBV12-2,TRBJ1-3,CATSGGTGRNTIYF,TGTGCCACCTCAGGGGGGACAGGGAGAAACACCATATATTTT
TRBD1,-,TRBV19,TRBJ1-4,CASSKSGDRDEKLFF,TGTGCCAGTAGTAAATCGGGGGACAGGGATGAAAAACTGTTTTTT
-,-,TRBV11-3,TRBJ2-5,CASSLRAGVQETQYF,TGTGCCAGCAGCTTGCGGGCAGGGGTTCAAGAGACCCAGTACTTC
-,-,TRBV6-1,TRBJ1-5,CASSEAGFPGGINNQPQHF,TGTGCCAGCAGTGAAGCAGGGTTTCCTGGCGGAATTAACAATCAGCCCCAGCATTTT
-,many,TRBV11-3,TRBJ1-3,CASSPNTGLSGNTIYF,TGTGCCAGCAGCCCGAATACAGGGCTGTCTGGAAACACCATATATTTT
-,few,TRBV11-3,TRBJ2-2,CASSQRQVDTGELFF,TGTGCCAGCAGCCAACGACAGGTGGACACCGGGGAGCTGTTTTTT
TRBD1,medium-sized,TRBV6-8,TRBJ1-6,CASSAGQGARDSPLHF,TGTGCCAGCAGTGCGGGACAGGGGGCGCGAGATTCACCCCTCCACTTT
-,few,TRBV6-8,TRBJ2-2,CASSTGTPTGELFF,TGTGCCAGCAGCACCGGGACACCCACCGGGGAGCTGTTTTTT
-,few,TRBV9,TRBJ1-2,CASSPGGNTMGYTF,TGTGCCAGCAGCCCGGGGGGGAATACTATGGGCTACACCTTC
TRBD2,few,TRBV11-3,TRBJ2-5,CASSQTPSGVQETQYF,TGTGCCAGCAGCCAGACGCCTAGCGGGGTACAAGAGACCCAGTACTTC
TRBD1,medium-sized,TRBV11-3,TRBJ1-1,CASRVGGGQMNTEAFF,TGTGCCAGCAGGGTAGGAGGGGGCCAAATGAACACTGAAGCTTTCTTT
-,few,TRBV30,TRBJ2-5,CAWSAGGQQETQYF,TGTGCCTGGAGCGCCGGGGGGCAACAAGAGACCCAGTACTTC